This T cell receptor (beta chain) appears in the sequencing data of a study of blood T cell repertoires in COVID-19 (TCRdb year 2020). Study-level background: Samples covering the acute and convalescent phases of COVID-19 were provided by collaborators in the United States, Italy and Spain. The material from the prospective study consisted of cDNA or gDNA derived from T cells, B-cell-depleted T cells, or PBMCs. The dataset comprised deeply sampled blood TCRbeta repertoires from subjects exposed to, actively infected with, or recovered from COVID-19. A freely available public database, intended as a resource for researchers studying the immune response to SARS-CoV-2, is where the repertoires were released. Samples came from the ongoing ImmuneRACE study (first 160 participants) plus 1,254 subjects from 6 global collaborators. Sample metadata almost always included a de-identified subject ID, COVID-19 status, age in years and sex. Where HLA class I and class II types were available, the types were taken from metadata supplied by the sample provider, not from assay-based typing. Broad study findings and their caveats: How much clinical and demographic metadata was included differed by source and by participant, and the metadata was provided uncurated.

The immunoSEQ Assay, a bias-controlled multiplex PCR, was used to amplify TCRbeta CDR3 regions from genomic DNA. In the source study's methods: Nucleated cell counts per sample were estimated from amplification of reference gene primers within the assay. To quantify the absolute abundance of each unique TCRbeta CDR3 rearrangement, sequence reads were collapsed and filtered. Productive Simpson clonality was computed per sample as the square root of Simpson's diversity index over productive rearrangements. TCRdb took this table from immuneACCESS and kept in-frame rearrangements with V and J called. Such tables lack part of the clones; where checked against another copy, unresolved V genes explain under half of the gap, and the rest is unexplained. V and J calls and clone size follow that table, whereas D and trimming were derived from the DNA. Counted in this sample were some 450,000 clones; 88% of them appeared once. Around 12% of the sample is in the top ten clones.

The CDR3 sequence holds 14 residues, the cysteine and phenylalanine included. Only the CDR3 region is kept as DNA, spanning 42 bases read in frame from base 1. The germline V gene yields KGHSH for CDR1 and LQKENI for CDR2. The trim is 2 bases for V and 6 bases for J, with a gap of 13 bases between the germline ends. With respect to this clone: No antigen is known for it. Base qualities are not recorded, but no much larger clone differs from it by a single base.

One collaborating source in Seattle enrolled patients while the patients were actively infected and followed the patients over time throughout the course of disease. Collaborating institutions collected whole blood in K2EDTA tubes following their own protocols. Collaborator samples were shipped for TCRbeta analysis as frozen whole blood, isolated PBMCs, or DNA extracted from either sample type. This chain is built from TRBV18 and TRBJ1-2, with a tentative D gene TRBD1 over 6 matching bases. The material sequenced was peripheral blood. This TCR was sampled from a woman aged 45-59 years with COVID-19, enrolled during active disease. The sequence in DNA is TGTGCCAGCTCACCAGGGCAGGGGCCAGATGGCTACACCTTC. Translated, it reads CASSPGQGPDGYTF.